Listed here are 29 T cell receptor beta chains from one sample, sequenced in a study of CD8+ T cells in alopecia areata. The study sorted pooled cutaneous lymph node cells by CD4, CD8alpha, NKG2D, NKG2ACE and other markers. cDNA prepared by RNA extraction and subsequent reverse transcription served as the template for sequencing. The repertoire was sequenced with immunoSEQ multiplex PCR; TCRdb's copy has only in-frame clones and lacks some. The sample counts around 300,000 clones, none seen once; the ten largest own more than 1%. Sequencing input: CD4+ T cells sorted from a lymph node. These receptor sequences come from a C3H/HeJ mouse with alopecia areata. MHC haplotype of the mouse line: H2-k.

As concerns this clone: Germline and genes: mouse. The CDR3 goes on 4 residues after the read ends, and that part is filled in from the germline J gene. The J gene is TRBJ2-3, the V gene TRBV13-3, with 14 bases fitting TRBD2. The CDR3 sequence is 16 residues long. Per germline, CDR1 NNHDY and CDR2 SYVADS. V shed 5 bases, J shed 2 bases, and the junction held 4 bases outside the gene matches. The CDR3: CASRGLGGRAAETLYF. The CDR3 DNA, read in part, is TGTGCCAGCAGGGGACTGGGGGGGCGCGCTGCAGAA.

This clone was picked up a small number of times. Gene names are the mouse ones. The read comes to an end 4 residues before the CDR3 does, leaving the germline J gene to fill in the end. The chain combines TRBV1 with TRBJ2-2; 7 bases match TRBD1. Germline V gene sequence: CDR1 NSQYPW, CDR2 LRSPGD (reference sequence). V dropped 6 bases and J dropped 2; count of bases not matched to a gene: 3. There are 14 residues in the CDR3. This CDR3 is CTCRAGQNTGQLYF. The CDR3 DNA, read in part, is TGCACCTGCAGGGCGGGACAGAACACCGGG.

Concerning this clone itself: Any gene name here is a mouse gene name. The read is 4 residues too short to cover the CDR3 end, so that end is filled in from the germline J gene. The V and J genes are TRBV29 and TRBJ1-1; TRBD1 is a possible D gene (5 bases). Germline CDR1 and CDR2: MSHET and SYDVDS. V was shortened by 2 bases and J by 4 bases, with 8 bases between the two germline ends. This CDR3 comprises 13 residues. CDR3 amino acids: CASSLTGRTEVFF. The DNA read from the CDR3 is TGTGCTAGCAGTTTAACAGGACGCACA.

This clone was observed a handful of times. Gene names follow the mouse nomenclature. The missing CDR3 end, 3 residues past where the read stops, is filled in from the germline J gene. The chain employs TRBV19 and TRBJ1-6, with 8 bases lining up with TRBD1. TRBJ1-6 qualifies as an ORF whose function is uncertain. CDR1 FNHDT and CDR2 SITEND come from the germline V gene (reference sequence). The junction had 1 base not matched to a gene; V was cut back by 0 bases and J by 5 bases. CDR3 length: 15 amino acids. The CDR3 loop reads CASSIGQGNNSPLYF. The CDR3 bases that were read are TGTGCCAGCAGTATAGGACAGGGGAATAATTCGCCC.

Remarks on this clone: Gene names follow the mouse nomenclature. The sequence runs out 4 residues before the end of the CDR3; the remainder is reconstructed from the germline J gene. The rearrangement uses TRBV31 and TRBJ2-2; maybe TRBD1 (6 bases). Germline values: CDR1 GKSSPN, CDR2 SITVG. The germline V and J ends were trimmed by 3 bases and 0 bases, with 8 bases remaining between them. CDR3 length: 14 residues. The CDR3 bases that were read are TGTGCCTGGAGACAGGGAGCAAACACCGGG. Its translation is CAWRQGANTG. The complete CDR3 reads CAWRQGANTGQLYF.

Points on this clone: Here the gene names and germline are mouse. CDR3 in amino acids: CASSVPGGDAEQFF. The sequenced CDR3 bases are TGTGCCAGCAGCGTCCCAGGGGGAGATGCT. J is TRBJ2-1 and V is TRBV3; 7 positions match TRBD1. The read comes to an end 4 residues before the CDR3 does, leaving the germline J gene to fill in the end. CDR1 and CDR2 from the germline V gene are SNHLY and FYNGKV (reference sequence). Losses at the gene ends were 5 bases for V and 5 bases for J; bases not matched to a gene: 6. The CDR3 runs to 14 residues.

In its sample, this clone was seen a few times. The gene names here belong to mouse. The read ends 4 residues before the CDR3 terminus; that terminus is restored from the germline J gene. The chain links TRBV17 to TRBJ2-7; the match to TRBD2 covers 11 bases. Germline V gene sequence: CDR1 MNHDT, CDR2 YYDKIL. This CDR3 spans 14 amino acids. CDR3 DNA (partial): TGTGCTAGCAGTAGTGACTGGGGGGGGTAT. Its protein is CASSSDWGGY. In full, the CDR3 reads CASSSDWGGYEQYF.

With respect to this clone: The gene names here belong to mouse. The read halts 4 residues ahead of the CDR3 end, with the missing end drawn from the germline J gene. Other DNA sequences in the sample encode the same CDR3. The V gene is TRBV19, the J gene TRBJ2-5, with D possibly TRBD2 on 6 matching bases. The ends were cut back, 1 base at V and 2 bases at J, with 8 bases in the middle. CDR3 length equals 14 residues. Germline-derived CDR1 and CDR2 are FNHDT and SITEND (reference sequence). The sequenced CDR3 bases are TGTGCCAGCAGTATATTGGGGGTCCAAGAC. Residues: CASSILGVQD. The CDR3, in full, reads CASSILGVQDTQYF.

This clone has just a few counts. The gene names given are mouse names. The read ends 3 residues shy of where the CDR3 ends; the end is completed using the germline J gene. The V and J genes are TRBV13-1 and TRBJ1-6; D call uncertain. Being an ORF, TRBJ1-6 has a function that is uncertain. Germline values: CDR1 NSHNY, CDR2 SYGAGN. The CDR3 is 13 residues long. The V and J ends lost 3 bases and 7 bases respectively, with 8 bases between them. The CDR3 loop reads CASSALINSPLYF. Incomplete CDR3 DNA: TGTGCCAGCAGTGCCCTAATCAATTCGCCC.

Comments on this clone: The gene names given are mouse names. The read ends 4 residues before the CDR3 terminus; that terminus is restored from the germline J gene. The chain joins TRBV31 to TRBJ2-3; D is possibly TRBD2 (5 bases). Trimming left V 4 bases short and J 0 bases short, with 8 bases between. The CDR3 runs to 13 residues. Per the germline V gene, CDR1 is GKSSPN and CDR2 is SITVG. CDR3 bases read: TGTGCCTGGAACTGGCCAAGTGCAGAA. As protein: CAWNWPSAE. The CDR3 as a whole reads CAWNWPSAETLYF.

This clone has ten or more counts. Gene names and germline refer to mouse. The read falls 4 residues short of the CDR3 end, and the missing part is taken from the germline J gene. The rearrangement joins TRBV13-3 to TRBJ2-3; 7 bases are shared with TRBD1. Germline V gives CDR1 NNHDY, CDR2 SYVADS. The CDR3 loop spans 14 amino acids. V shed 4 bases and J 0 bases; nucleotides not matched to a gene: 2. This chain's CDR3 is CASSHRGSAETLYF. CDR3 DNA, as far as it was read: TGTGCCAGCAGTCACAGGGGTAGTGCAGAA.

This clone came up a few times. Gene labels here are mouse ones. The DNA ends 4 residues before the CDR3 does, and the rest of the CDR3 is filled in from the germline J gene. This chain uses TRBV31 with TRBJ1-1, with D possibly TRBD1 on 5 matching bases. This CDR3 spans 12 amino acids. CDR1 and CDR2 (germline): GKSSPN, SITVG. Between the trimmed V and J ends, which lost 8 bases and 3 bases, there was a span of 13 bases. The CDR3 is CARPGKDTEVFF. CDR3 DNA (partial): TGTGCCCGACCAGGGAAGGACACA.

On this clone itself: Mouse germline and gene names are used. The read gets to within 4 residues of the CDR3 end, and the germline J gene fills in the rest. The genes are TRBV13-1 and TRBJ2-3, with D tentatively TRBD2 (6 bases). Per the germline V gene, CDR1 is NSHNY and CDR2 is SYGAGN. The length of the CDR3 is 16 residues. The V end lost 1 base, the J end lost 0 bases, and 12 bases lay between the germline ends. Here the CDR3 reads CASSDPRGVSAETLYF. The DNA read from the CDR3 is TGTGCCAGCAGTGATCCCCGGGGGGTTAGTGCAGAA.

This clone was observed a few times. Gene and germline names: mouse. The read is 4 residues too short to cover the CDR3 end, so that end is filled in from the germline J gene. This rearrangement joins TRBV19 to TRBJ2-2; 10 nucleotides agree with TRBD1. The CDR3 loop spans 15 amino acids. Germline CDR1 and CDR2: FNHDT and SITEND (reference sequence). Trimming cost V 3 bases and J 3 bases; bases outside gene matches: 2. CDR3 bases read: TGTGCCAGCAGTAGGGGACAGGGGCACACCGGG. Encoded protein: CASSRGQGHTG. The entire CDR3 reads CASSRGQGHTGQLYF.

Details on this clone: All gene names here are mouse names. The read finishes 4 residues shy of the CDR3 end, and the germline J gene is used to complete it. This sequence joins TRBV1 and TRBJ2-1, with TRBD1 matching over 8 bases. V dropped 0 bases and J dropped 5; count of bases not matched to a gene: 0. The CDR3 extends over 14 amino acids. In germline, CDR1 is NSQYPW, CDR2 LRSPGD (reference sequence). CDR3: CTCSAEDRDAEQFF. Incomplete CDR3 DNA: TGCACCTGCAGTGCAGAGGACAGGGATGCT.

This clone came up a few times. The genes are named according to mouse. The read falls 4 residues short of the CDR3 end, and the missing part is taken from the germline J gene. This sample also contains other DNA sequences that code for the same CDR3. The chain joins TRBV19 to TRBJ2-1; TRBD2 agrees at 8 bases. CDR3 length: 15 residues. Germline trimming cut 2 bases from V and 3 bases from J; bases unmatched to any gene: 4. From germline, CDR1 is FNHDT and CDR2 SITEND (reference sequence). CDR3 DNA (partial): TGTGCCAGCAGTATCGGCTGGGGGGCCTATGCT. It yields the protein CASSIGWGAYA. The complete CDR3 sequence is CASSIGWGAYAEQFF.

This clone occurred a few times. Germline and genes here are mouse. The CDR3 extends 4 residues past the end of the read, so its final part is completed from the germline J gene. This same CDR3 is encoded by further DNA sequences in the sample. V is TRBV31 and J is TRBJ2-5; 7 bases agree with TRBD2. V gave up 0 bases and J gave up 0 bases; unmatched junction bases: 3. The CDR3 length is 15 residues. Germline CDR1 is GKSSPN and CDR2 is SITVG. This CDR3 reads CAWSLGGLNQDTQYF. The CDR3 bases that were read are TGTGCCTGGAGTCTGGGGGGGTTGAACCAAGAC.

This clone was seen only a few times. Genes here carry mouse names. The observed sequence ends 4 residues before the CDR3 terminus, with the missing tail filled in from the germline J gene. Other DNA variants within this sample encode the same CDR3. This sequence joins TRBV31 and TRBJ2-1; tentative D call: TRBD1 (6 bases). The germline V gene has CDR1 GKSSPN and CDR2 SITVG. This CDR3 has 13 residues. The ends were cut back, 3 bases at V and 5 bases at J, with 11 bases in the middle. The CDR3 here is CAWSQGRDAEQFF. The CDR3 DNA, read in part, is TGTGCCTGGAGCCAGGGGAGGGATGCT.

This clone showed up just a few times. The genes are named according to mouse. The read ends 4 residues shy of where the CDR3 ends; the end is completed using the germline J gene. The rearrangement joins TRBV13-1 to TRBJ2-3; TRBD1 matches at 8 bases. Per the germline V gene, CDR1 is NSHNY and CDR2 is SYGAGN. The junction had 4 bases not matched to a gene; V was cut back by 0 bases and J by 4 bases. The CDR3 runs to 15 residues. The DNA read from the CDR3 is TGTGCCAGCAGTGATGCCAGGGGGCTTTCAGAA. Encoded protein: CASSDARGLSE. The entire CDR3 reads CASSDARGLSETLYF.

In this sample, this clone turned up a few times. Gene names denote mouse genes. The CDR3 bases that were read are TGTGCCAGCAGAGACAGGGCCTTCTAT. The encoded protein is CASRDRAFY. The full CDR3 sequence reads CASRDRAFYEQYF. This rearrangement joins TRBV13-1 to TRBJ2-7, with 7 positions matching TRBD1. Coverage ceases 4 residues before the CDR3 finishes, and the germline J gene fills in the end. CDR3 length: 13 amino acids. Germline CDR1 and CDR2: NSHNY and SYGAGN. Trimming took 5 bases from V and 3 from J; bases not matched to a gene: 5.

This clone was recorded a few times. Genes and germline come from the mouse. Read data end 4 residues before the CDR3 end; the end is taken from the germline J gene. The V and J genes are TRBV19 and TRBJ2-3; D possibly corresponds to TRBD2 (5 bases). V was clipped by 1 base and J by 3 bases, with 9 bases between them. CDR3 length equals 14 residues. Germline V CDR1 and CDR2: FNHDT, SITEND (reference sequence). This chain's CDR3 is CASSISWAAETLYF. The covered CDR3 bases are TGTGCCAGCAGTATATCCTGGGCCGCAGAA.

This clone was seen only a few times. The listed genes are named as in mouse. From the germline J gene comes the end of the CDR3, since the read stops 4 residues before it. V is TRBV17 and J is TRBJ2-7; D is possibly TRBD1 (6 bases). This CDR3 spans 15 amino acids. V dropped 6 bases and J dropped 3 bases, with 18 bases sitting between them. CDR1 is MNHDT, CDR2 YYDKIL, per germline. The CDR3: CASRNTGTKDYEQYF. CDR3 DNA, as far as it was read: TGTGCTAGCAGAAATACCGGGACAAAAGACTAT.

This clone was seen more than once but under ten times. Here the gene names and germline are mouse. The read is 4 residues too short to cover the CDR3 end, so that end is filled in from the germline J gene. This sample includes further DNA sequences coding for the same CDR3. The rearrangement links TRBV14 to TRBJ2-5; 11 bases align to TRBD2. V lost 4 bases and J lost 3; bases outside the gene matches: 4. Germline-derived CDR1 and CDR2 are SGHDT and FRDEAV. This CDR3 spans 15 amino acids. The CDR3 sequence is CASSPGLGGQDTQYF. CDR3 bases read: TGTGCCAGCAGTCCCGGACTGGGGGGTCAAGAC.

As concerns this clone: Mouse gene names and germline throughout. The read ends 4 residues before the CDR3 terminus; that terminus is restored from the germline J gene. Different DNA sequences within this sample yield the same CDR3. The chain uses TRBV31 and TRBJ2-2; D perhaps matches TRBD2 (6 bases). The CDR3 runs to 15 residues. Trimming removed 0 bases from V and 0 bases from J, with 8 bases in between. CDR1 and CDR2 from the germline V gene are GKSSPN and SITVG. Incomplete CDR3 DNA: TGTGCCTGGAGTCTCGGGGGGACAAACACCGGG. Protein sequence: CAWSLGGTNTG. The complete CDR3 sequence is CAWSLGGTNTGQLYF.

In its sample, this clone was seen a few times. Gene names refer to mouse genes. Read coverage stops 4 residues before the CDR3 terminus; the germline J gene supplies the remainder. The chain combines TRBV19 with TRBJ2-7; maybe TRBD2 (6 bases). Germline loops: CDR1 FNHDT, CDR2 SITEND (reference sequence). The CDR3 consists of 13 residues. V shed 2 bases and J shed 3 bases, with 9 bases lying between them. The covered CDR3 bases are TGTGCCAGCAGTATTAACTGGGACTAT. It specifies CASSINWDY. The whole CDR3 protein is CASSINWDYEQYF.

This clone has only a few counts. Gene names follow the mouse nomenclature. The CDR3 end is not reached by the read, which stops 4 residues before it; the germline J gene fills it in. The J gene is TRBJ2-3, the V gene TRBV13-1, with TRBD1 matching over 7 bases. The germline gives CDR1 NSHNY, CDR2 SYGAGN. V lost 5 bases, J lost 0 bases, and 6 bases stayed unmatched. CDR3 length equals 15 residues. The covered CDR3 bases are TGTGCCAGCAGGGTACAGGGGAGGAGTGCAGAA. This translates into CASRVQGRSAE. The whole CDR3 protein is CASRVQGRSAETLYF.

The table lists this clone with a few counts. Genes and germline come from the mouse. The read halts 4 residues ahead of the CDR3 end, with the missing end drawn from the germline J gene. The gene calls are TRBV13-3 and TRBJ2-4, with D perhaps matching TRBD1 (6 bases). CDR3 length: 13 amino acids. Trimming took off 5 bases at V and 3 bases at J, with 10 bases between the two ends. Germline CDR1 is NNHDY and CDR2 is SYVADS. The covered CDR3 bases are TGTGCCAGCAGCCCTGGGACACAAAAC. As protein: CASSPGTQN. The whole CDR3 is CASSPGTQNTLYF.

This clone turned up a few times. Any gene name here is a mouse gene name. The read is 4 residues too short to cover the CDR3 end, so that end is filled in from the germline J gene. The same CDR3 arises from other DNA sequences in this sample as well. The chain joins TRBV31 to TRBJ2-1; 7 nucleotides match TRBD2. The germline gives CDR1 GKSSPN, CDR2 SITVG. Losses at the gene ends were 0 bases for V and 3 bases for J; bases not matched to a gene: 2. This CDR3 has 14 amino acids. This CDR3 reads CAWSLVGGYAEQFF. The sequenced CDR3 bases are TGTGCCTGGAGTCTAGTGGGGGGCTATGCT.

This clone occurred a few times. Genes here carry mouse names. The DNA ends 4 residues before the CDR3 does, and the rest of the CDR3 is filled in from the germline J gene. This chain connects TRBV13-1 to TRBJ2-3, with 11 nucleotides matching TRBD2. Germline values: CDR1 NSHNY, CDR2 SYGAGN. The CDR3 totals 15 residues. After removal of 5 bases from V and 0 bases from J, the junction contained 2 bases not matched to a gene. Here the CDR3 reads CASRRDWGSAETLYF. The part of the CDR3 DNA that was read is TGTGCCAGCAGAAGGGACTGGGGGAGTGCAGAA.